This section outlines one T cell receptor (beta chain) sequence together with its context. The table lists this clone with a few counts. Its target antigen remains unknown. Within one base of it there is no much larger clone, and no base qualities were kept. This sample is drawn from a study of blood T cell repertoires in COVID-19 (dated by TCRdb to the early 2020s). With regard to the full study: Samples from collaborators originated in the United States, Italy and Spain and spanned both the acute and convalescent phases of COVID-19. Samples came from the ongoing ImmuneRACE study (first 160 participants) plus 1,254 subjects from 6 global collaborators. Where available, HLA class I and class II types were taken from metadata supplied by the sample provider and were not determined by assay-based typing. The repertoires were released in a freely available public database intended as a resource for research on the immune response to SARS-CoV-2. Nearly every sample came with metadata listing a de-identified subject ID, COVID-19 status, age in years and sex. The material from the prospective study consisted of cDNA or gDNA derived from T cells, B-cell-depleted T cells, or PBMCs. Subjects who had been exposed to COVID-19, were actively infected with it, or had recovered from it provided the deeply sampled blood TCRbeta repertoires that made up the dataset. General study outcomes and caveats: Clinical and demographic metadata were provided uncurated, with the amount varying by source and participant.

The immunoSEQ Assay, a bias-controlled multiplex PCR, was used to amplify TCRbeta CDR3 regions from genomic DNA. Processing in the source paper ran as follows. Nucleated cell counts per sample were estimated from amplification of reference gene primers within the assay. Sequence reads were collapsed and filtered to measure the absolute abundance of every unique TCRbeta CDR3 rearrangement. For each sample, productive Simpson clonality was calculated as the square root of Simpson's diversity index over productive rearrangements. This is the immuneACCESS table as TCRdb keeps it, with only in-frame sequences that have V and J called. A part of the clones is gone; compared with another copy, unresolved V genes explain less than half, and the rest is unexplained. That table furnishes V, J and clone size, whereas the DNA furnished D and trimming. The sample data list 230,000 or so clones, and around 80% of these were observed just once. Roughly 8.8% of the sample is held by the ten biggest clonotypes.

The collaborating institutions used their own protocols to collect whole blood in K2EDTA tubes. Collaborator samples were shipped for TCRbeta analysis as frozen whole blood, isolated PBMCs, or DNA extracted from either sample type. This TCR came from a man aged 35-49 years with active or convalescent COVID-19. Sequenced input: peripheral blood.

The bases read TGTGCCACCACCCGGGGGGCGGGAGAGGAGACCCAGTACTTC. Its amino acids are CATTRGAGEETQYF. The rearrangement joined TRBV7-9 to TRBJ2-5, with a weak D call of TRBD2 (7 bases match). CDR1 SEHNR and CDR2 FQNEAQ were looked up in the germline V gene (reference sequence). Its CDR3 holds 14 amino acids, cysteine through phenylalanine. Kept here is only the CDR3 DNA, which spans 42 bases and is read in frame from base 1. Relative to germline, V is 10 bases shorter and J is 5 bases shorter, with 20 bases between their ends.